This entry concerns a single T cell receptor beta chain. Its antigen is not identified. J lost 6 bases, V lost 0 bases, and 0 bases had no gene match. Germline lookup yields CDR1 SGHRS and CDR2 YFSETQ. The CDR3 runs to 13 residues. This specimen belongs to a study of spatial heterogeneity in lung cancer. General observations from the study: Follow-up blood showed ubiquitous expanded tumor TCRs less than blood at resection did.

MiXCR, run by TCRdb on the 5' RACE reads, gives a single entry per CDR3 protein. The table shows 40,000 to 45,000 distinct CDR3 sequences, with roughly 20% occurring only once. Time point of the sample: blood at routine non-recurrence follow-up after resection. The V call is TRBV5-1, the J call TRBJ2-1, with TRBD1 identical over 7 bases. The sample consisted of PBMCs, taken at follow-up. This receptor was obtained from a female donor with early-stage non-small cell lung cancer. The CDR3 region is CASSLGQGNEQFF. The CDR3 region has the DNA TGCGCCAGCAGCTTGGGACAGGGCAATGAGCAGTTCTTC. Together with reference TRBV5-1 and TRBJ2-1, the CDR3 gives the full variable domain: KAGVTQTPRYLIKTRGQQVTLSCSPISGHRSVSWYQQTPGQGLQFLFEYFSETQRNKGNFPGRFSGRQFSNSRSEMNVSTLELGDSALYLCASSLGQGNEQFFGPGTRLTVL.